This T cell receptor beta chain stems from a study of regulatory and conventional T cells in RAG deficiency. General study results and limits: Shorter CDR3s in all patient subsets; >90% Treg-Tconv overlap in Omenn.

Genomic DNA came from blood regulatory T cells gated CD4+ CD25-high CD127-low. This CDR3 contains 15 residues. CDR1 and CDR2 (germline): SEHNR, FQNEAQ (reference sequence). Losses at the gene ends were 4 bases for V and 6 bases for J; bases not matched to a gene: 8. Produced via immunoSEQ multiplex PCR; TCRdb's table is partial and in-frame only. The repertoire has several thousand clones, approximately 95% of them found once; the top ten carry approximately 1.5%. Concerning this clone itself: The target antigen is unknown.

This sample was shared with a second study, whose subject was regulatory T cells. This second study notes: Primers: 52 TRBV forward and 13 TRBJ reverse.

The chain combines TRBV7-9 with TRBJ2-4; TRBD1 matches 8 bases. This TCR was recovered from a human donor in good health. Input material: CD127- CD25+ CD4+ Tregs sorted from blood. The CDR3 DNA reads as TGTGCCAGCAGCTACCACCAGGGGGCATTAAACATTCAGTACTTC. Its translation: CASSYHQGALNIQYF.